The 3 T cell receptor beta chains below were found in one sample sequenced in a study of naive and memory T cell subsets. The beta constant-region primer was an equimolar mix of two oligonucleotides covering TRBC1 and TRBC2. Four rounds of PCR amplified the ligated cDNA using nested alpha and beta constant-region primers plus SP2. TCRdb redid the calling of the UMI-ligation and nested PCR reads with MiXCR, one entry per CDR3 protein. The sample has some 110,000 distinct CDR3 sequences, around 35% seen once; the top ten hold approximately 0.88%. The specimen sequenced was central memory CD4+ T cells from blood. Receptor source: a human donor in good health.

The V call is TRBV5-1, the J call TRBJ2-1, with 14 positions matching TRBD2. This CDR3 spans 15 amino acids. Germline values: CDR1 SGHRS, CDR2 YFSETQ. J lost 10 bases, V lost 2 bases, and 5 bases had no gene match. DNA for the CDR3: TGCGCCAGCAGCTTAGGGACTAGCGGGAGAGAGGAGCAGTTCTTC. Protein sequence: CASSLGTSGREEQFF.

This clonotype came up a few times. CDR3 in amino acids: CASSRSVTQYF. In nucleotides, the CDR3 is TGTGCCAGCAGTCGTAGCGTTACGCAGTATTTT. J is TRBJ2-3 and V is TRBV7-9; a weak D match, TRBD2 (5 bases). The CDR3 is 11 amino acids. V lost 6 bases and J lost 8, with 9 bases in between. Germline CDR1 reads SEHNR; CDR2 reads FQNEAQ (reference sequence).

This clonotype was detected only a few times. The J gene is TRBJ2-3, the V gene TRBV11-2; a possible D gene is TRBD1 (5 bases). Germline V gene sequence: CDR1 SGHAT, CDR2 FQNNGV. V was pared by 3 bases and J by 4 bases, with 8 bases between. The CDR3 spans 13 residues. The CDR3 loop reads CASSLWGPDTQYF. The CDR3 DNA is TGTGCCAGCAGCTTGTGGGGCCCAGATACGCAGTATTTT.